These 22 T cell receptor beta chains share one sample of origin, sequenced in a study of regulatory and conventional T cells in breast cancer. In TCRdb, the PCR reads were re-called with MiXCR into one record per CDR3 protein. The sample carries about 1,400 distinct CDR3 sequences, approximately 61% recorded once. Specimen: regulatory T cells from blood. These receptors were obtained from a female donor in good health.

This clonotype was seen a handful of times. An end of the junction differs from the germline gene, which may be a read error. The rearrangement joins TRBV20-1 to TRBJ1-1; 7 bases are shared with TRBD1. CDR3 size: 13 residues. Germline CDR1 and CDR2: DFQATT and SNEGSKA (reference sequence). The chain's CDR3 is CSARDRVNTEAFF. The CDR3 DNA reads TGCAGTGCTCGAGACAGGGTGAACACTGAAGCTTTCTTT.

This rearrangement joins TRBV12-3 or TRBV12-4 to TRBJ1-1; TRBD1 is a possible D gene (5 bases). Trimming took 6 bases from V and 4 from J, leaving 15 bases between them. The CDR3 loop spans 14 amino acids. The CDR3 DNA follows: TGTGCCAGCAGCCCGGGACCGCTTACCACTGAAGCTTTCTTT. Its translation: CASSPGPLTTEAFF.

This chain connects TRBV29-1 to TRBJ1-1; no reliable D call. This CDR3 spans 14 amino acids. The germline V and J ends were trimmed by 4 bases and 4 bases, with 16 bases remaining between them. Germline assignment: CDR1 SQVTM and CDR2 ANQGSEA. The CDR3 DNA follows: TGCAGCGTTGTAGTAGGAGGAGGAGGCACTGAAGCTTTCTTT. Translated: CSVVVGGGGTEAFF.

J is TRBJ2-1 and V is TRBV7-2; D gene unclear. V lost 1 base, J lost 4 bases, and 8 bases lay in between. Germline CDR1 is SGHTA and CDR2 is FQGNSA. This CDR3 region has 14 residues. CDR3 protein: CASSLGTGYNEQFF. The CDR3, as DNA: TGTGCCAGCAGCTTAGGTACTGGTTACAATGAGCAGTTCTTC.

CDR3 loop: CASSTDREIYEQYF. The CDR3 DNA follows: TGTGCCAGCTCAACGGACAGGGAAATCTACGAGCAGTACTTC. The chain employs TRBV18 and TRBJ2-7, with 8 bases that match TRBD1. The CDR3 consists of 14 residues. The germline V gene encodes CDR1 KGHSH and CDR2 LQKENI. V trimming: 5 bases; J trimming: 3 bases; junction bases outside the gene matches: 6.

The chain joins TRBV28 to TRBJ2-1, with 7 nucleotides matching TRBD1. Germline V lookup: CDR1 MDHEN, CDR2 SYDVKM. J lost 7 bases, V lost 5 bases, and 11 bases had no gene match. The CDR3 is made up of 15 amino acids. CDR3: CASSPDRVRSNEQFF. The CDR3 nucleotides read TGTGCCAGCAGTCCCGACAGGGTCCGGTCAAATGAGCAGTTCTTC.

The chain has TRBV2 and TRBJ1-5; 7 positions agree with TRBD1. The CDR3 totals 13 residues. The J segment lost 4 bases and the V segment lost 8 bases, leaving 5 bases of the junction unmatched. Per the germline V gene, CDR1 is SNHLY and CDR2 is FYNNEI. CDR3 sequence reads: CASRDSLNQPQHF. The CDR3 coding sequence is TGTGCCAGCCGGGACAGCCTTAATCAGCCCCAGCATTTT.

For the CDR3, the DNA is TGCGCCAGCAGCCAATCAACAGGAGTGGGTGGCTACACCTTC. Translation gives CASSQSTGVGGYTF. The chain joins TRBV4-3 to TRBJ1-2; a weak D match, TRBD1 (5 bases). This CDR3 has 14 amino acids. In germline, CDR1 is LGHNA, CDR2 YSLEER. The V end was cut by 2 bases, the J end by 7 bases, with 14 bases between.

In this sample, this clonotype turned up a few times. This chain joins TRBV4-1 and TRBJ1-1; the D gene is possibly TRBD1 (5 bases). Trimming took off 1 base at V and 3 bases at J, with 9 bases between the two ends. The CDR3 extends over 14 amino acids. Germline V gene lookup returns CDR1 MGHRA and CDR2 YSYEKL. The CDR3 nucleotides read TGCGCCAGCAGCCAAGTTTTCAGGGACACTGAAGCTTTCTTT. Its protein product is CASSQVFRDTEAFF.

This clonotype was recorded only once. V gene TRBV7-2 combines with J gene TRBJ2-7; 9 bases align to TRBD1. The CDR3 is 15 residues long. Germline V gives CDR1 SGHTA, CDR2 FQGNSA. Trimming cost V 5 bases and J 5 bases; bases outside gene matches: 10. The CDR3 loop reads CASSPTGTGSHEQYF. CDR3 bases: TGTGCCAGCAGCCCCACCGGGACAGGGTCCCACGAGCAGTACTTC.

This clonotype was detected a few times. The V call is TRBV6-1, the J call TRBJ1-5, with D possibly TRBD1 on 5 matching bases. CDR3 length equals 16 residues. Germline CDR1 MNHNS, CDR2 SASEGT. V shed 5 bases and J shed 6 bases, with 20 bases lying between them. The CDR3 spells CASSTAGGSRGQPQHF. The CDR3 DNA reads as TGTGCCAGCAGTACCGCAGGAGGGTCTAGGGGTCAGCCCCAGCATTTT.

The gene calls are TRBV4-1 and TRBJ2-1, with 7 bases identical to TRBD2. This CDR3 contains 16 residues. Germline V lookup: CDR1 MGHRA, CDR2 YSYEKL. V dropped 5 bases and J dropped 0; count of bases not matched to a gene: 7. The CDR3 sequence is CASSADAGDSYNEQFF. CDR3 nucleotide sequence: TGCGCCAGCAGCGCAGACGCGGGGGACTCCTACAATGAGCAGTTCTTC.

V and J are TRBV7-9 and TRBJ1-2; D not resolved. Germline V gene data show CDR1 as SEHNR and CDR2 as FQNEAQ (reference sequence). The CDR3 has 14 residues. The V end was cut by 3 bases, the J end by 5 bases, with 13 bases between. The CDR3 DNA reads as TGTGCCAGCAGCTTTCTCTCCCTCGAGTATGGCTACACCTTC. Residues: CASSFLSLEYGYTF.

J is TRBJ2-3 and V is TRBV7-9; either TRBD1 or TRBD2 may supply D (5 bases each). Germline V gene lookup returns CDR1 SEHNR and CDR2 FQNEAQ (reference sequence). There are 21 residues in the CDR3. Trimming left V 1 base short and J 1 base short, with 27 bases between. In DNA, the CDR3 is TGTGCCAGCAGCTTAGACCCCGGGGTTTCAGGGTACCACCGGGGCACAGATACGCAGTATTTT. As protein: CASSLDPGVSGYHRGTDTQYF.

The CDR3 is CASSRLRPGELFF. The CDR3 coding sequence is TGTGCCAGCAGTCGCCTGAGGCCCGGGGAGCTGTTTTTT. The rearrangement links TRBV7-9 to TRBJ2-2; D is unresolved. Germline V CDR1 and CDR2: SEHNR, FQNEAQ (reference sequence). Trimming took 6 bases from V and 6 from J, leaving 11 bases between them. The CDR3 extends over 13 amino acids.

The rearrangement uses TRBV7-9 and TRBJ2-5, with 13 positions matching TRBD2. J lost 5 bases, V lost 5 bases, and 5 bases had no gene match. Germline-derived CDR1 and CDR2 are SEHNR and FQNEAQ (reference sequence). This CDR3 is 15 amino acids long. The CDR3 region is CASSRGLAGAETQYF. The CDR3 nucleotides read TGTGCCAGCAGCCGCGGACTAGCGGGAGCCGAGACCCAGTACTTC.

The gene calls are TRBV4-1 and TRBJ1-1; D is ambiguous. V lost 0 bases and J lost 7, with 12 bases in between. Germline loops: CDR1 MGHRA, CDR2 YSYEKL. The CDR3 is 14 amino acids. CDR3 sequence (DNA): TGCGCCAGCAGCCAAGATAAGGGTCGTCGTGAAGCTTTCTTT. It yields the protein CASSQDKGRREAFF.

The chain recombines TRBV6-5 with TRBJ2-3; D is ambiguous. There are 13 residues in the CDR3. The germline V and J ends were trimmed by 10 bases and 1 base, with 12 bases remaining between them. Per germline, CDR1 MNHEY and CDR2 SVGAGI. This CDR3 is CAIRSFRTDTQYF. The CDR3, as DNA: TGTGCCATCAGGAGTTTTCGCACAGATACGCAGTATTTT.

CDR3 in amino acids: CATGGYGYTF. As DNA, the CDR3 is TGTGCCACGGGGGGCTATGGCTACACCTTC. The chain employs TRBV7-9 and TRBJ1-2; D possibly corresponds to TRBD1 (5 bases). V dropped 10 bases and J dropped 4 bases, with 7 bases sitting between them. The CDR3 consists of 10 residues. Germline-derived CDR1 and CDR2 are SEHNR and FQNEAQ (reference sequence).

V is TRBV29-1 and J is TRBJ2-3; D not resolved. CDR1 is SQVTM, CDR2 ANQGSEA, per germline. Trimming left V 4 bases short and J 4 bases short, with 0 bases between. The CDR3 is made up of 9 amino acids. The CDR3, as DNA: TGCAGCGTTGCAGATACGCAGTATTTT. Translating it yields CSVADTQYF.

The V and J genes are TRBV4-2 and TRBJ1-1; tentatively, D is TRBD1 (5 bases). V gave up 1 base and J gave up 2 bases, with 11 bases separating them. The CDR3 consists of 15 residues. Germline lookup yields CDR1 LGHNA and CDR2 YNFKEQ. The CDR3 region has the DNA TGTGCCAGCAGCCAAGCGGGGCAGCGAAACACTGAAGCTTTCTTT. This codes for CASSQAGQRNTEAFF.

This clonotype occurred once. The CDR3 loop reads CASSFMTGENEQYF. CDR3 nucleotide sequence: TGTGCCAGCAGCTTCATGACAGGGGAGAACGAGCAGTACTTC. The chain joins TRBV11-2 to TRBJ2-7; TRBD1 agrees at 8 bases. CDR1 and CDR2 (germline): SGHAT, FQNNGV. Germline trimming cut 3 bases from V and 5 bases from J; bases unmatched to any gene: 6. The CDR3 totals 14 residues.